In this sample, the clone carrying this TCR beta chain turned up many times. There were TCR beta CDR3 regions amplified from RNA transcripts. An initial round of RT-PCR targeting the TCR CDR3 relied on the HTBI primer set. From the multiplex PCR reads, TCRdb called clonotypes with MiXCR, one entry per CDR3 protein. The data hold hundreds of thousands of distinct CDR3 sequences, with 14% observed a single time. Per germline, CDR1 LGHNA and CDR2 YSLEER. Between the trimmed V and J ends, which lost 0 bases and 0 bases, there was a span of 14 bases. CDR3 length: 17 amino acids. This entry is derived from a study of T cells in Graves' hyperthyroidism and ophthalmopathy.

Material for sequencing was blood. V is TRBV4-3 and J is TRBJ1-1, with D unresolved. The sequence derives from a woman in her 50s with Graves' ophthalmopathy. CDR3 in amino acids: CASSQEIGSIMNTEAFF. The CDR3, as DNA: TGCGCCAGCAGCCAAGAGATAGGGTCCATCATGAACACTGAAGCTTTCTTT.